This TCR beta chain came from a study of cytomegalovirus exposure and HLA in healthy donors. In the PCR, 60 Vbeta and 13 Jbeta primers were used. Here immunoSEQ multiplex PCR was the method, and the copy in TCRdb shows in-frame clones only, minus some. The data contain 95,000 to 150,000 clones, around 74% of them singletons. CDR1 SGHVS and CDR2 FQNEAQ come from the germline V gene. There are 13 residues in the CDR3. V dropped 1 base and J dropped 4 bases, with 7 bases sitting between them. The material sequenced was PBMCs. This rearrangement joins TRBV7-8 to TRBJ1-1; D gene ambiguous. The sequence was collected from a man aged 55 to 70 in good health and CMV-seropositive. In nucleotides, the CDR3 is TGTGCCAGCAGCTTAGAGCGGAGCACTGAAGCTTTCTTT. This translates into CASSLERSTEAFF.